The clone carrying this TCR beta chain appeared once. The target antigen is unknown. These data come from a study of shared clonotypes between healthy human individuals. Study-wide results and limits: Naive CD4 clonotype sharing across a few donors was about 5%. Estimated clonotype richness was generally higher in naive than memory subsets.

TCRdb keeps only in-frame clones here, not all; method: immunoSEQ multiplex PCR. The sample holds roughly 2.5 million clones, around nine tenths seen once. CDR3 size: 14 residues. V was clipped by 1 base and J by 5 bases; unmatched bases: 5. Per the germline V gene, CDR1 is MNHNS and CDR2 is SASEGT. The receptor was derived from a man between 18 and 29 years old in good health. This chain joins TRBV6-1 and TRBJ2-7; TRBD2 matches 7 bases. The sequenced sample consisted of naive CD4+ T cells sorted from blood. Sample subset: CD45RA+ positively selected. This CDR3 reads CASSEGLASHEQYF. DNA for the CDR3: TGTGCCAGCAGTGAAGGACTAGCCAGCCACGAGCAGTACTTC.